These 31 T cell receptor beta chains were sequenced from one sample in a study of T-cell reconstitution after alpha-beta-depleted transplantation in children. Unique molecular identifiers were incorporated during preparation of the TCRbeta library. TCRdb called the PCR reads again in MiXCR, with one record for every CDR3 protein. This table has hundreds of thousands of distinct CDR3 sequences, about 10% appearing once. The sequencing used PBMCs from the stem cell graft donor, collected from the stem cell graft. The receptors were gathered from a human donor who donated a stem cell graft to a child with acute myeloid leukemia.

In this sample, this clonotype turned up a few times. This chain links TRBV5-1 with TRBJ2-7; 8 bases fit TRBD2. The ends lost 0 bases at V and 3 bases at J; junction bases unmatched: 5. The germline CDR1 and CDR2 sequences are SGHRS and YFSETQ. The CDR3 has 15 residues. This CDR3 reads CASSLVSSGFYEQYF. CDR3 nucleotides: TGCGCCAGCAGCTTGGTTTCTAGCGGGTTCTACGAGCAGTACTTC.

This clonotype was counted many times. The chain has TRBV20-1 and TRBJ2-7; 7 positions match TRBD2. The CDR3 has 12 residues. Unmatched junction bases numbered 8, after V lost 5 bases and J lost 7 bases. Germline CDR1 and CDR2: DFQATT and SNEGSKA (reference sequence). CDR3 protein: CSASPGEGEQYF. The CDR3 DNA sequence: TGCAGTGCTTCCCCCGGGGAGGGAGAGCAGTACTTC.

This clonotype was recorded at least ten times. This chain connects TRBV6-2 or TRBV6-3 to TRBJ2-7; TRBD2 matches at 9 bases. Germline lookup yields CDR1 MNHEY and CDR2 SVGEGT. Unmatched junction bases numbered 6, after V lost 6 bases and J lost 6 bases. The length of the CDR3 is 13 residues. In DNA, the CDR3 is TGTGCCAGCAGCTACGGGACTAGCTTCGAGCAGTACTTC. It is translated as CASSYGTSFEQYF.

This clonotype was picked up a small number of times. The chain recombines TRBV7-7 with TRBJ2-1, with D uncertain. Per the germline V gene, CDR1 is SSHAT and CDR2 is FNYEAQ (reference sequence). The CDR3 sequence is 14 residues long. The CDR3 nucleotides read TGTGCTAGCTCGGTGCGGCGCCTCTCAAGTGAGCAGTTCTTC. Its protein product is CASSVRRLSSEQFF.

This clonotype was picked up many times. The chain is built from TRBV9 and TRBJ1-2, with 7 bases fitting TRBD1. The germline CDR1 and CDR2 sequences are SGDLS and YYNGEE. The CDR3 covers 14 residues. V shed 1 base, J shed 4 bases, and the junction held 4 bases outside the gene matches. Here the CDR3 reads CASSVLGGAYGYTF. The CDR3 nucleotides read TGTGCCAGCAGCGTACTAGGGGGCGCCTATGGCTACACCTTC.

The table lists this clonotype with a few counts. This chain joins TRBV7-9 and TRBJ2-5; 11 bases align to TRBD2. J gave up 1 base and V 3 bases, and 4 bases lay outside the gene matches. CDR3 size: 16 residues. Per the germline V gene, CDR1 is SEHNR and CDR2 is FQNEAQ (reference sequence). The CDR3 DNA reads TGTGCCAGCAGCTTGTTCGGGACTAGCGGCCAAGAGACCCAGTACTTC. Translating it yields CASSLFGTSGQETQYF.

The chain recombines TRBV5-1 with TRBJ2-1; D possibly corresponds to TRBD2 (6 bases). Between the trimmed V and J ends, which lost 0 bases and 3 bases, there was a span of 13 bases. The CDR3 covers 16 residues. From germline, CDR1 is SGHRS and CDR2 YFSETQ. The CDR3 DNA sequence: TGCGCCAGCAGCTTGGAGCCGGGACTCCTCTACAATGAGCAGTTCTTC. Its protein is CASSLEPGLLYNEQFF.

This clonotype has just a few counts. The chain couples TRBV6-1 to TRBJ1-1; a possible D gene is TRBD1 (5 bases). Deletions cut 3 bases from V and 10 bases from J, with 18 bases between. The CDR3 is 14 residues long. Per the germline V gene, CDR1 is MNHNS and CDR2 is SASEGT. The CDR3: CASSESVGARRAFF. CDR3 DNA: TGTGCCAGCAGTGAGTCGGTCGGGGCGAGGAGAGCTTTCTTT.

This clonotype was seen a few times. The chain couples TRBV7-2 to TRBJ2-7; D possibly uses TRBD1 or TRBD2 (5 bases each). Germline lookup yields CDR1 SGHTA and CDR2 FQGNSA. The CDR3 covers 16 residues. V lost 0 bases and J 2 bases, leaving 14 bases between the germline ends. CDR3 loop: CASSLALGRRPYEQYF. The CDR3 DNA reads as TGTGCCAGCAGCTTAGCGCTGGGGCGGAGGCCCTACGAGCAGTACTTC. Variable domain in full (rest from reference TRBV7-2 and TRBJ2-7): GAGVSQSPSNKVTEKGKDVELRCDPISGHTALYWYRQSLGQGLEFLIYFQGNSAPDKSGLPSDRFSAERTGGSVSTLTIQRTQQEDSAVYLCASSLALGRRPYEQYFGPGTRLTVT.

This clonotype was detected only a few times. The gene calls are TRBV24-1 and TRBJ2-1; 13 nucleotides match TRBD2. V lost 4 bases to trimming and J lost 5 bases; unmatched junction nucleotides: 4. CDR1 and CDR2 (germline): KGHDR, SFDVKD. The CDR3 contains 16 residues. CDR3 protein: CATSDPGTSGNNEQFF. Here the CDR3 DNA reads TGTGCCACCAGTGACCCCGGGACTAGCGGGAACAATGAGCAGTTCTTC.

The chain joins TRBV11-2 to TRBJ2-5; the match to TRBD2 covers 11 bases. The CDR3 runs 18 residues. V shed 2 bases, J shed 2 bases, and the junction held 10 bases outside the gene matches. Germline lookup yields CDR1 SGHAT and CDR2 FQNNGV. The CDR3, as DNA: TGTGCCAGCAGCTTATGGGGGGGGACTAGCGGATTTCAAGAGACCCAGTACTTC. This translates into CASSLWGGTSGFQETQYF. Full variable domain (missing parts from reference TRBV11-2 and TRBJ2-5): EAGVAQSPRYKIIEKRQSVAFWCNPISGHATLYWYQQILGQGPKLLIQFQNNGVVDDSQLPKDRFSAERLKGVDSTLKIQPAKLEDSAVYLCASSLWGGTSGFQETQYFGPGTRLLVL.

This clonotype showed up many times. The gene calls are TRBV29-1 and TRBJ2-7, with 7 nucleotides matching TRBD1. The V segment lost 7 bases and the J segment 3 bases; nucleotides outside the gene matches: 9. The CDR3 spans 13 residues. From germline, CDR1 is SQVTM and CDR2 ANQGSEA. The DNA for the CDR3 is TGCAGCGCCTCAGGGGGACAGATCTACGAGCAGTACTTC. Protein: CSASGGQIYEQYF.

This clonotype was detected ten times or more. The chain recombines TRBV3-1 with TRBJ2-2; D not resolved. CDR1 LGHDT and CDR2 YNNKEL come from the germline V gene (reference sequence). The V end was cut by 1 base, the J end by 4 bases, with 4 bases between. The CDR3 contains 13 residues. CDR3 residues: CASSQVGTGELFF. The CDR3 nucleotides read TGTGCCAGCAGCCAAGTGGGCACCGGGGAGCTGTTTTTT.

This clonotype occurred many times. The genes are TRBV28 and TRBJ1-4; D perhaps matches TRBD1 (5 bases). This CDR3 has 14 residues. V lost 5 bases and J 8 bases, leaving 15 bases between the germline ends. Germline CDR1 is MDHEN and CDR2 is SYDVKM. CDR3: CASSPGNRNEKLFF. CDR3 sequence (DNA): TGTGCCAGCAGTCCAGGGAATAGGAACGAAAAACTGTTTTTT.

The V gene is TRBV7-9, the J gene TRBJ2-1; a possible D gene is TRBD1 (6 bases). Trimming took 5 bases from V and 6 from J, leaving 17 bases between them. The CDR3 covers 15 residues. Germline CDR1 reads SEHNR; CDR2 reads FQNEAQ (reference sequence). The CDR3 bases are TGTGCCAGCAGCGTACCGGACAGAACAATCAATGAGCAGTTCTTC. Translated: CASSVPDRTINEQFF.

In this sample, this clonotype turned up many times. The chain employs TRBV7-8 and TRBJ1-4; D not resolved. V dropped 1 base and J dropped 8 bases, with 14 bases sitting between them. CDR1 is SGHVS, CDR2 FQNEAQ, per germline. CDR3 length equals 15 residues. CDR3 DNA sequence: TGTGCCAGCAGCTTAGACCCGGGAATCGGGGAAAAACTGTTTTTT. Protein product: CASSLDPGIGEKLFF.

This clonotype occurred many times. The chain links TRBV11-2 to TRBJ2-1; 8 nucleotides match TRBD2. This CDR3 spans 15 amino acids. V shed 8 bases and J 9 bases; nucleotides not matched to a gene: 15. In germline, CDR1 is SGHAT, CDR2 FQNNGV. The CDR3 bases are TGTGCCAGCGCGTATGCGGGAGGAGGTGGTCTTGAGCAGTTCTTC. As protein: CASAYAGGGGLEQFF.

The chain is built from TRBV7-9 and TRBJ1-1; D is ambiguous. Germline CDR1 reads SEHNR; CDR2 reads FQNEAQ (reference sequence). V was shortened by 4 bases and J by 8 bases, with 20 bases between the two germline ends. This CDR3 spans 15 amino acids. The CDR3 region has the DNA TGTGCCAGCAGCTCGAGCCCCGAGGCGGCCTCGGAAGCTTTCTTT. This sequence encodes CASSSSPEAASEAFF. The full variable domain, completed using reference TRBV7-9 and TRBJ1-1, is DTGVSQNPRHKITKRGQNVTFRCDPISEHNRLYWYRQTLGQGPEFLTYFQNEAQLEKSRLLSDRFSAERPKGSFSTLEIQRTEQGDSAMYLCASSSSPEAASEAFFGQGTRLTVV.

Ten or more counts support this clonotype. This chain joins TRBV7-8 and TRBJ1-4, with TRBD1 as a possible D gene (6 bases). Between the trimmed V and J ends, which lost 1 base and 6 bases, there was a span of 9 bases. Germline V gene lookup returns CDR1 SGHVS and CDR2 FQNEAQ. CDR3 length equals 14 residues. The CDR3 here is CASSLGRGYEKLFF. CDR3 nucleotide sequence: TGTGCCAGCAGCTTAGGCAGGGGATATGAAAAACTGTTTTTT.

Here the CDR3 DNA reads TGTGCCAGCAGTTCCGCGAATGGGGGGCTCAAGGTTAACTATGGCTACACCTTC. Translated: CASSSANGGLKVNYGYTF. The chain uses TRBV27 and TRBJ1-2, with D maybe TRBD1 (6 bases). CDR1 MNHEY and CDR2 SMNVEV come from the germline V gene (reference sequence). CDR3 length equals 18 residues. Trimming left V 4 bases short and J 1 base short, with 22 bases between.

The V and J genes are TRBV4-2 and TRBJ2-5, with 10 bases aligning to TRBD2. Germline values: CDR1 LGHNA, CDR2 YNFKEQ. The CDR3 runs 16 residues. With V trimmed by 0 bases and J by 1 base, 2 bases remained unmatched. Written as DNA, the CDR3 is TGTGCCAGCAGCCAAGAGACTAGCGGGCCCCAAGAGACCCAGTACTTC. It encodes CASSQETSGPQETQYF.

This clonotype showed up just a few times. The chain combines TRBV30 with TRBJ2-1; TRBD2 might be the D (5 bases). Trimming stripped 3 bases from V and 8 bases from J, with 11 bases between. Germline V gene lookup returns CDR1 GTSNPN and CDR2 SVGIG (reference sequence). This CDR3 spans 12 amino acids. CDR3 amino acids: CAWSDLGDEQFF. CDR3 DNA: TGTGCCTGGAGCGACCTCGGGGATGAGCAGTTCTTC.

This clonotype was recorded many times. CDR3 DNA sequence: TGCGCCAGCAGCTCCCCGACAGGACTAGCGGGGGGCAATGAGCAGTTCTTC. Its translation: CASSSPTGLAGGNEQFF. The rearrangement joins TRBV5-1 to TRBJ2-1, with 14 bases identical to TRBD2. The length of the CDR3 is 17 residues. Per the germline V gene, CDR1 is SGHRS and CDR2 is YFSETQ. V dropped 3 bases and J dropped 6; count of bases not matched to a gene: 8.

This chain joins TRBV6-1 and TRBJ1-2, with 9 bases lining up with TRBD1. Germline values: CDR1 MNHNS, CDR2 SASEGT. The trim removed 6 bases at V and 4 bases at J, leaving 6 bases unmatched. The CDR3 has 14 residues. This chain's CDR3 is CASRPGQGPYGYTF. DNA of the CDR3: TGTGCCAGCAGACCGGGACAGGGTCCCTATGGCTACACCTTC.

This clonotype was observed at least ten times. The V and J genes are TRBV4-1 and TRBJ2-7; the match to TRBD1 covers 8 bases. CDR3 length: 15 residues. V dropped 0 bases and J dropped 2; count of bases not matched to a gene: 3. Germline V lookup: CDR1 MGHRA, CDR2 YSYEKL. CDR3 in amino acids: CASSQDPGGTYEQYF. Written as DNA, the CDR3 is TGCGCCAGCAGCCAAGACCCAGGGGGCACCTACGAGCAGTACTTC.

There are many counts of this clonotype. The genes are TRBV14 and TRBJ2-5; D is uncertain. The CDR3 is 13 amino acids. Germline-derived CDR1 and CDR2 are SGHDN and FVKESK. The V and J ends lost 4 bases and 2 bases respectively, with 8 bases between them. CDR3: CASSRQVQETQYF. CDR3 bases: TGTGCCAGCAGCCGTCAGGTTCAAGAGACCCAGTACTTC. Filled out from reference TRBV14 and TRBJ2-5, the complete variable domain reads EAGVTQFPSHSVIEKGQTVTLRCDPISGHDNLYWYRRVMGKEIKFLLHFVKESKQDESGMPNNRFLAERTGGTYSTLKVQPAELEDSGVYFCASSRQVQETQYFGPGTRLLVL.

There are a few counts of this clonotype. The chain has TRBV20-1 and TRBJ2-3; 7 nucleotides match TRBD1. From germline, CDR1 is DFQATT and CDR2 SNEGSKA (reference sequence). This CDR3 region has 16 residues. V was pared by 0 bases and J by 4 bases, with 10 bases of the junction left unmatched. In nucleotides, the CDR3 is TGCAGTGCTAGAGATTTGGGACAGTGGGGCGCAGATACGCAGTATTTT. Amino acid sequence: CSARDLGQWGADTQYF.

This clonotype was detected ten times or more. The chain joins TRBV12-3 or TRBV12-4 to TRBJ2-3; D is possibly TRBD1 or TRBD2 (5 bases each). CDR3 length: 15 residues. The germline V and J ends were trimmed by 5 bases and 2 bases, with 14 bases remaining between them. The CDR3 reads CASSPEGQDTDTQYF. The CDR3 region has the DNA TGTGCCAGCAGTCCTGAGGGGCAGGACACAGATACGCAGTATTTT.

The sample holds a few counts of this clonotype. The V and J genes are TRBV27 and TRBJ2-3; TRBD2 aligns across 11 bases. Trimming removed 10 bases from V and 4 bases from J; junction bases left unmatched: 13. Germline V gene sequence: CDR1 MNHEY, CDR2 SMNVEV (reference sequence). The CDR3 length is 16 residues. The CDR3 region has the DNA TGTGCCACCGCCCCTACTAGCGGGAGCGGGTCAGATACGCAGTATTTT. The encoded protein is CATAPTSGSGSDTQYF.

This clonotype has only a few counts. This chain uses TRBV18 with TRBJ1-1, with no clear D. The CDR3 length is 14 residues. Germline V gives CDR1 KGHSH, CDR2 LQKENI. V was trimmed by 5 bases and J by 0 bases, leaving 10 bases between them. The DNA for the CDR3 is TGTGCCAGCTCAAGCACAGAGATGAACACTGAAGCTTTCTTT. Translating gives CASSSTEMNTEAFF.

This clonotype was counted only a few times. The chain recombines TRBV24-1 with TRBJ2-5; 7 positions agree with TRBD1. CDR3 length: 15 amino acids. The germline CDR1 and CDR2 sequences are KGHDR and SFDVKD. J was trimmed by 0 bases and V by 4 bases; bases with no gene match: 4. CDR3 DNA sequence: TGTGCCACCAGTGACCCTACAGGGGACCAAGAGACCCAGTACTTC. It yields the protein CATSDPTGDQETQYF.